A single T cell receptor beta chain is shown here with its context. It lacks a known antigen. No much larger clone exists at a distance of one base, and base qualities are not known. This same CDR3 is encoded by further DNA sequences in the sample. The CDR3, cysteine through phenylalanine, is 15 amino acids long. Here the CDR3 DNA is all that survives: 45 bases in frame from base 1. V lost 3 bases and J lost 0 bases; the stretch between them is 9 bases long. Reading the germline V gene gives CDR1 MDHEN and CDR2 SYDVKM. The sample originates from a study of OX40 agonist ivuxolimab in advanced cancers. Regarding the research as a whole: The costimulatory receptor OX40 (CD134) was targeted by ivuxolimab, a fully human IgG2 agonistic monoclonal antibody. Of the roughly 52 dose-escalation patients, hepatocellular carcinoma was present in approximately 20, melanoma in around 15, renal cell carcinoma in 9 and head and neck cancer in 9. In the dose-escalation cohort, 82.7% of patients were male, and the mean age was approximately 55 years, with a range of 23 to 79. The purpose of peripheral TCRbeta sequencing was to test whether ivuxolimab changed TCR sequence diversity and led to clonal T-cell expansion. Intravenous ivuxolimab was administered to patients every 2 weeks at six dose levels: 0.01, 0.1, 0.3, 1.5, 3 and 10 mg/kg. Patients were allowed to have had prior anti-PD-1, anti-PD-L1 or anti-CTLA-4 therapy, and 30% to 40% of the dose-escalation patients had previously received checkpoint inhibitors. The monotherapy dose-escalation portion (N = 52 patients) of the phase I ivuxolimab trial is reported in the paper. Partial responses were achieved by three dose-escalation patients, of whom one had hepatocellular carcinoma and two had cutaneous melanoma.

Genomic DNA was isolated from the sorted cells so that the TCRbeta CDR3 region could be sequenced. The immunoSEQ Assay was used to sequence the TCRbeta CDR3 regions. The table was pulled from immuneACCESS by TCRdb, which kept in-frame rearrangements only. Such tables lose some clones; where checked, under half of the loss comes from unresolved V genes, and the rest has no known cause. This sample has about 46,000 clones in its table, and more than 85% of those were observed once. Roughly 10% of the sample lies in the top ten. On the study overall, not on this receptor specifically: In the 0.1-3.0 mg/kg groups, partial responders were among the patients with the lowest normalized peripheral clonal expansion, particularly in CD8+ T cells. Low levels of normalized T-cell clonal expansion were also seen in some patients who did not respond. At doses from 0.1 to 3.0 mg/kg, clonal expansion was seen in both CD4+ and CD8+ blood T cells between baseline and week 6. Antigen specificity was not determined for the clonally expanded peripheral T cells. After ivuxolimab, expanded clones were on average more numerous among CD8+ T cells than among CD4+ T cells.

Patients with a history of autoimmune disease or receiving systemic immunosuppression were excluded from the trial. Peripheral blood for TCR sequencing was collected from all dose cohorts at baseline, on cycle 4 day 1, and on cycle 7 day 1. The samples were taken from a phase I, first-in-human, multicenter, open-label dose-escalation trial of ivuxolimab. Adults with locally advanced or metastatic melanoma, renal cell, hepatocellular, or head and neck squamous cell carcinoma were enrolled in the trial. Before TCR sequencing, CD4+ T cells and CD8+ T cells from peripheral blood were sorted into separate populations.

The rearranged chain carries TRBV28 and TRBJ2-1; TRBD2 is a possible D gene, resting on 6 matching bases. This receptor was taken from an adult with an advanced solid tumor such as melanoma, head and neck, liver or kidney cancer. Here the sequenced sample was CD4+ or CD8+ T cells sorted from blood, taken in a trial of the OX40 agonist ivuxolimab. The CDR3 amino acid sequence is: CASSFSGSSYNEQFF. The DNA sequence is TGTGCCAGCAGTTTTAGCGGTAGCTCCTACAATGAGCAGTTCTTC.